This T cell receptor beta chain was obtained from a study of T cells in women clearing cervical HPV infection. Study in general: Donors had HPV16-related CIN3 or worse; 2 had invasive cancer.

V lost 5 bases, J lost 4 bases, and 9 bases stayed unmatched. This CDR3 contains 15 residues. Germline values: CDR1 ENHRY, CDR2 SYGVKD. Sequencing used immunoSEQ multiplex PCR; TCRdb keeps in-frame clones, though not all of them. The sample data list some 30,000 clones. With regard to this clone: The CDR3 end lies 3 residues beyond the end of the read and is filled in from the germline J gene.

V and J are TRBV10-3 and TRBJ1-2; 8 bases map to TRBD1. The clonotype was recovered from a woman between 18 and 69 years old with a cervical HPV16 infection that either progressed to CIN3+ or cleared (not recorded which). The material sequenced was blood buffy coat. Here the CDR3 reads CAISSQGALSYGYTF. Incomplete CDR3 DNA: TGTGCCATCAGTTCCCAGGGGGCGCTCAGCTATGGC.